A single sample gave rise to the 28 T cell receptor beta chains below, sequenced in a study of human T cells and chemical hapten exposure. The time point denotes: patch test 3, about 24 weeks after DPC sensitization. Treatment defined: therapeutic diphenylcyclopropenone sensitization with weekly scalp DPC. TCRdb fed the RACE reads into MiXCR, producing one record per CDR3 protein. The repertoire holds roughly 84,000 distinct CDR3 sequences, with 10% to 12% as singletons. The specimen was whole blood, collected in connection with sensitization to the hapten diphenylcyclopropenone (DPC). The receptors stem from a woman aged 45 to 65 with alopecia areata. Some clones in this sample may be carry-over from other donors' samples.

This rearrangement joins TRBV15 to TRBJ1-2; D is ambiguous. This CDR3 is built from 15 residues. CDR1 is LNHNV, CDR2 YYDKDF, per germline (reference sequence). V dropped 3 bases and J dropped 0 bases, with 11 bases sitting between them. CDR3 amino acids: CATSRPERANYGYTF. CDR3 in DNA: TGTGCCACCAGCAGGCCCGAGAGGGCTAACTATGGCTACACCTTC.

The V call is TRBV2, the J call TRBJ1-1, with D uncertain. Trimming removed 2 bases at V and 5 bases at J, with 6 bases between. CDR3 length: 12 amino acids. The germline CDR1 and CDR2 sequences are SNHLY and FYNNEI. The CDR3 spells CASSERVTEAFF. Here the CDR3 DNA reads TGTGCCAGCAGTGAACGCGTTACTGAAGCTTTCTTT. Full variable domain (remainder filled in from reference TRBV2 and TRBJ1-1): EPEVTQTPSHQVTQMGQEVILRCVPISNHLYFYWYRQILGQKVEFLVSFYNNEISEKSEIFDDQFSVERPDGSNFTLKIRSTKLEDSAMYFCASSERVTEAFFGQGTRLTVV.

This clonotype appeared many times. The genes are TRBV28 and TRBJ2-7; D is unresolved. The CDR3 has 12 residues. Trimming removed 2 bases at V and 3 bases at J, with 5 bases between. CDR1 is MDHEN, CDR2 SYDVKM, per germline. The chain's CDR3 is CASSLLIYEQYF. The CDR3 coding sequence is TGTGCCAGCAGTTTACTAATCTACGAGCAGTACTTC.

This clonotype has ten or more counts. The chain combines TRBV6-2 or TRBV6-3 with TRBJ2-7; unclear D gene. The CDR3 is made up of 14 amino acids. CDR1 MNHEY and CDR2 SVGEGT come from the germline V gene. The V end lost 7 bases, the J end lost 4 bases, and 17 bases lay between the germline ends. The CDR3 DNA reads TGTGCCAGCACGGGCCTTGTGGACCCATACGAGCAGTACTTC. This gives the protein CASTGLVDPYEQYF.

This clonotype was detected many times. This rearrangement joins TRBV30 to TRBJ1-2; D uncertain. Trimming left V 0 bases short and J 4 bases short, with 6 bases between. Germline V gene data show CDR1 as GTSNPN and CDR2 as SVGIG (reference sequence). The CDR3 is made up of 12 amino acids. CDR3 region: CAWSVEVYGYTF. CDR3 bases: TGTGCCTGGAGTGTAGAGGTCTATGGCTACACCTTC.

At least ten counts were recorded for this clonotype. V usage is TRBV29-1 and J usage is TRBJ2-7; 8 bases match TRBD2. CDR1 and CDR2 from the germline V gene are SQVTM and ANQGSEA. V gave up 0 bases and J gave up 5 bases; unmatched junction bases: 6. There are 14 residues in the CDR3. The CDR3 spells CSVEDGRGTNEQYF. The CDR3 DNA reads as TGCAGCGTTGAAGACGGGAGGGGGACAAACGAGCAGTACTTC.

In this sample, this clonotype turned up many times. CDR3 protein: CSARDLGDPQYEQYF. CDR3 coding DNA: TGCAGTGCTAGAGATCTTGGGGACCCCCAATACGAGCAGTACTTC. The chain employs TRBV20-1 and TRBJ2-7, with D perhaps being TRBD1 or TRBD2 (5 bases each). The CDR3 sequence is 15 residues long. V lost 0 bases, J lost 4 bases, and 16 bases lay in between. The V gene's germline CDR1 is DFQATT and CDR2 SNEGSKA (reference sequence).

The chain couples TRBV7-9 to TRBJ2-2; D gene unclear. V dropped 5 bases and J dropped 0 bases, with 13 bases sitting between them. Germline V gives CDR1 SEHNR, CDR2 FQNEAQ (reference sequence). The CDR3 spans 16 residues. CDR3 DNA: TGTGCCAGCAGCGAGCTGGCCTTTACGAACACCGGGGAGCTGTTTTTT. Translating gives CASSELAFTNTGELFF.

In the case of this clonotype: A read error may be the cause here, since a much bigger clone is one base away. The conserved phenylalanine or tryptophan is not found at the CDR3 terminus, so this likely reflects a read error. The chain uses TRBV6-2 or TRBV6-3 and TRBJ2-1, with TRBD2 matching over 9 bases. The CDR3 runs to 12 residues. After removal of 0 bases from V and 12 bases from J, the junction contained 0 bases not matched to a gene. Germline V gene data show CDR1 as MNHEY and CDR2 as SVGEGT. CDR3 nucleotides: TGTGCCAGCAGTTACTCAGCGGGGGGGCAGTTCTCC. This translates into CASSYSAGGQFS.

This clonotype has at least ten counts. V usage is TRBV10-3 and J usage is TRBJ2-7; 7 nucleotides align to TRBD1. Germline trimming cut 6 bases from V and 2 bases from J; bases unmatched to any gene: 10. CDR1 and CDR2 (germline): ENHRY, SYGVKD. The CDR3 covers 15 residues. CDR3: CAIRDPGTVTYEQYF. Written as DNA, the CDR3 is TGTGCCATCAGAGACCCCGGGACAGTCACCTACGAGCAGTACTTC.

At least ten counts were recorded for this clonotype. The CDR3 reads CASRPTTRTERSEKLFF. The CDR3 DNA reads TGTGCCAGCAGACCCACTACCAGGACAGAGAGGAGTGAAAAACTGTTTTTT. V and J are TRBV27 and TRBJ1-4, with a weak D call TRBD1 (6 bases). Trimming took 6 bases from V and 7 from J, leaving 24 bases between them. Germline CDR1 reads MNHEY; CDR2 reads SMNVEV (reference sequence). The CDR3 covers 17 residues. Full variable domain (outside the CDR3, taken from reference TRBV27 and TRBJ1-4): EAQVTQNPRYLITVTGKKLTVTCSQNMNHEYMSWYRQDPGLGLRQIYYSMNVEVTDKGDVPEGYKVSRKEKRNFPLILESPSPNQTSLYFCASRPTTRTERSEKLFFGSGTQLSVL.

In its sample, this clonotype was seen many times. The gene calls are TRBV20-1 and TRBJ1-4; no definite D call. This CDR3 is built from 15 residues. Deletions cut 3 bases from V and 0 bases from J, with 11 bases between. Germline V gene sequence: CDR1 DFQATT, CDR2 SNEGSKA (reference sequence). For the CDR3, the DNA is TGCAGTGCTAGCCTAGACTCTGCAACTAATGAAAAACTGTTTTTT. This translates into CSASLDSATNEKLFF.

This clonotype has ten or more counts. V usage is TRBV12-3 or TRBV12-4 and J usage is TRBJ2-7, with a weak D call TRBD2 (6 bases). This CDR3 has 13 amino acids. V lost 4 bases to trimming and J lost 6 bases, with 13 bases between them. CDR3 nucleotide sequence: TGTGCCAGCAGTTCTACCCGGGACTCCGAGCAGTACTTC. It translates to CASSSTRDSEQYF.

This clonotype appeared many times. This sequence joins TRBV11-2 and TRBJ2-1; no clear D gene. With 4 bases removed from V and 7 bases from J, the gap between germline ends came to 20 bases. There are 16 residues in the CDR3. Germline V CDR1 and CDR2: SGHAT, FQNNGV. CDR3 in amino acids: CASSSLRRSLGNEQFF. The CDR3 DNA reads as TGTGCCAGCAGCTCCCTCCGTCGGAGCCTGGGGAATGAGCAGTTCTTC. Filled out from reference TRBV11-2 and TRBJ2-1, the complete variable domain reads EAGVAQSPRYKIIEKRQSVAFWCNPISGHATLYWYQQILGQGPKLLIQFQNNGVVDDSQLPKDRFSAERLKGVDSTLKIQPAKLEDSAVYLCASSSLRRSLGNEQFFGPGTRLTVL.

The table lists this clonotype with many counts. V usage is TRBV18 and J usage is TRBJ2-3; 7 bases line up with TRBD2. This CDR3 comprises 16 residues. Germline V gene data show CDR1 as KGHSH and CDR2 as LQKENI. The V segment lost 2 bases and the J segment 2 bases; nucleotides outside the gene matches: 7. Here the CDR3 DNA reads TGTGCCAGCTCACCATCGCTAGCGGATATCACAGATACGCAGTATTTT. Protein product: CASSPSLADITDTQYF.

The chain carries TRBV5-5 and TRBJ2-5, with D maybe TRBD2 (6 bases). The CDR3 runs to 15 residues. Germline V gene data show CDR1 as SGHKS and CDR2 as YYEKEE (reference sequence). V lost 0 bases and J 3 bases, leaving 12 bases between the germline ends. This chain's CDR3 is CASSLDPGRKETQYF. The CDR3 coding sequence is TGTGCCAGCAGCTTGGATCCAGGGAGGAAAGAGACCCAGTACTTC. The full variable domain, completed using reference TRBV5-5 and TRBJ2-5, is DAGVTQSPTHLIKTRGQQVTLRCSPISGHKSVSWYQQVLGQGPQFIFQYYEKEERGRGNFPDRFSARQFPNYSSELNVNALLLGDSALYLCASSLDPGRKETQYFGPGTRLLVL.

The rearrangement uses TRBV20-1 and TRBJ2-6, with D unclear. Trimming left V 3 bases short and J 3 bases short, with 9 bases between. This CDR3 has 14 residues. CDR1 and CDR2 (germline): DFQATT, SNEGSKA (reference sequence). The CDR3 sequence is CSASVSRGANVLTF. The CDR3 bases are TGCAGTGCTAGCGTTAGTCGTGGGGCCAACGTCCTGACTTTC.

This chain links TRBV7-3 with TRBJ2-2, with D perhaps assigned TRBD1 or TRBD2 (5 bases each). The CDR3 is 17 residues long. The germline V and J ends were trimmed by 0 bases and 5 bases, with 16 bases remaining between them. Germline CDR1 is SGHTA and CDR2 is FQGTGA. The DNA of the CDR3 is TGTGCCAGCAGCTTAACCCGAGGGACCGGTCGAACCGGGGAGCTGTTTTTT. Translating gives CASSLTRGTGRTGELFF.

The chain recombines TRBV10-3 with TRBJ2-7; D is unresolved. This CDR3 spans 15 amino acids. V was shortened by 2 bases and J by 0 bases, with 11 bases between the two germline ends. Germline V gives CDR1 ENHRY, CDR2 SYGVKD. The CDR3 DNA reads TGTGCCATCAGTGAGACCAGGAGTAGCTCCTACGAGCAGTACTTC. Translating gives CAISETRSSSYEQYF.

The genes are TRBV20-1 and TRBJ2-1; no reliable D call. V was cut by 3 bases and J by 0 bases, with 12 bases left in between. CDR3 length: 15 amino acids. Looked up from germline, CDR1 is DFQATT and CDR2 is SNEGSKA (reference sequence). In DNA, the CDR3 is TGCAGTGCTAGGAGAAGCGCCAGCTCCTACAATGAGCAGTTCTTC. Its translation: CSARRSASSYNEQFF.

This clonotype turned up a few times. This rearrangement joins TRBV5-4 to TRBJ2-1; D gene ambiguous. Trimming took 0 bases from V and 2 from J, leaving 9 bases between them. Germline V gene data show CDR1 as SGHNT and CDR2 as YYREEE (reference sequence). The CDR3 contains 15 residues. The chain's CDR3 is CASSLDGFPYNEQFF. The CDR3 DNA reads as TGTGCCAGCAGCTTGGACGGTTTCCCCTACAATGAGCAGTTCTTC.

This chain joins TRBV20-1 and TRBJ2-4; 9 positions match TRBD1. The CDR3 loop spans 13 amino acids. Per the germline V gene, CDR1 is DFQATT and CDR2 is SNEGSKA (reference sequence). Unmatched junction bases numbered 6, after V lost 5 bases and J lost 7 bases. In nucleotides, the CDR3 is TGCAGTGCTTCACAGGGGGCACTGAACATTCAGTACTTC. This sequence encodes CSASQGALNIQYF.

This clonotype was seen many times. This rearrangement joins TRBV7-3 to TRBJ2-2, with 12 bases identical to TRBD2. The CDR3 spans 16 residues. Germline assignment: CDR1 SGHTA and CDR2 FQGTGA. The V segment lost 3 bases and the J segment 6 bases; nucleotides outside the gene matches: 5. The CDR3 DNA reads TGTGCCAGCAGCTTCAGACTAGCGGGAGTCCCCGGGGAGCTGTTTTTT. Its protein product is CASSFRLAGVPGELFF.

This clonotype was counted between two and nine times. The chain joins TRBV2 to TRBJ2-2; D is unclear. V lost 5 bases, J lost 1 base, and 5 bases lay in between. Germline V gene data show CDR1 as SNHLY and CDR2 as FYNNEI. The length of the CDR3 is 13 residues. The CDR3 coding sequence is TGTGCCAGCAGTATAGTGAACACCGGGGAGCTGTTTTTT. Translating it yields CASSIVNTGELFF.

At least ten counts were recorded for this clonotype. The chain has TRBV18 and TRBJ2-5, with D unresolved. The V gene's germline CDR1 is KGHSH and CDR2 LQKENI. The CDR3 sequence is 14 residues long. With 1 base removed from V and 3 bases from J, the gap between germline ends came to 9 bases. The CDR3 spells CASSPRLEKETQYF. The CDR3 DNA reads TGTGCCAGCTCACCACGGCTGGAAAAAGAGACCCAGTACTTC.

This clonotype was detected once. CDR3 DNA: TGTGCCAGTGCGGGGACTAGCGCCCACAATGAGCAGTTCTTC. This gives the protein CASAGTSAHNEQFF. V gene TRBV19 combines with J gene TRBJ2-1, with 10 bases aligning to TRBD2. The CDR3 totals 14 residues. CDR1 is LNHDA, CDR2 SQIVND, per germline (reference sequence). Germline trimming cut 8 bases from V and 5 bases from J; bases unmatched to any gene: 6.

This chain links TRBV20-1 with TRBJ1-3; 11 nucleotides agree with TRBD1. The length of the CDR3 is 15 residues. V shed 5 bases, J shed 4 bases, and the junction held 7 bases outside the gene matches. The germline gives CDR1 DFQATT, CDR2 SNEGSKA (reference sequence). CDR3 region: CSADRTGGWGNTIYF. In nucleotides, the CDR3 is TGCAGTGCTGACAGGACAGGGGGCTGGGGAAACACCATATATTTT.

This clonotype was seen a few times. The chain carries TRBV28 and TRBJ1-3, with D possibly TRBD1 on 5 matching bases. The CDR3 length is 14 residues. Germline CDR1 reads MDHEN; CDR2 reads SYDVKM. The ends were cut back, 6 bases at V and 6 bases at J, with 15 bases in the middle. The CDR3 loop is CASSQSRGENTIYF. The CDR3 nucleotides are TGTGCCAGCAGCCAGTCGAGGGGTGAAAACACCATATATTTT. The variable domain in full, completed from reference TRBV28 and TRBJ1-3, reads DVKVTQSSRYLVKRTGEKVFLECVQDMDHENMFWYRQDPGLGLRLIYFSYDVKMKEKGDIPEGYSVSREKKERFSLILESASTNQTSMYLCASSQSRGENTIYFGEGSWLTVV.